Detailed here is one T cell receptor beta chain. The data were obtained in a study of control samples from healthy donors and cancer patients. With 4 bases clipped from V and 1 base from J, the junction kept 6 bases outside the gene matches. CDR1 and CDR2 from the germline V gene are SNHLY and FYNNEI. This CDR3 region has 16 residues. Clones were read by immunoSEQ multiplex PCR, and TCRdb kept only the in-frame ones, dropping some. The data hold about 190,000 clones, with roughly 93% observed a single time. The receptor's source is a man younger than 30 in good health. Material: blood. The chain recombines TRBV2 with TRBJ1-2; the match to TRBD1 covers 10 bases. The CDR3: CASSARGTGVNYGYTF. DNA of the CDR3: TGTGCCAGCAGTGCCCGAGGGACAGGGGTTAACTATGGCTACACCTTC.